Each of the 11 T cell receptor beta chains below was sequenced from the same sample in a study of identical twins. TCRdb reprocessed the 5' RACE reads via MiXCR and lists one record per CDR3 protein. This table has approximately 140,000 distinct CDR3 sequences, 3% to 4.5% appearing once. The specimen was memory T cells sorted from blood. These receptors all come from a man between 18 and 35 years old in good health.

Remarks on this clonotype: A much larger clone lies one base from this, so it may be a read error. The CDR3 does not end in the conserved phenylalanine or tryptophan, so this is likely a read error. The chain joins TRBV5-1 to TRBJ1-5; no reliable D call. Germline V gene lookup returns CDR1 SGHRS and CDR2 YFSETQ. The CDR3 length is 13 residues. V dropped 1 base and J dropped 7 bases, with 9 bases sitting between them. The CDR3 sequence is CASSLITGQPQHL. CDR3 in DNA: TGCGCCAGCAGCTTGATAACGGGACAGCCCCAGCATCTT.

This clonotype was seen repeatedly, ten times or more. The V gene is TRBV30, the J gene TRBJ2-7; 8 bases fit TRBD1. This CDR3 has 14 amino acids. V trimming: 5 bases; J trimming: 2 bases; junction bases outside the gene matches: 8. Germline values: CDR1 GTSNPN, CDR2 SVGIG (reference sequence). The CDR3 DNA follows: TGTGCCTGGGTAAAACAGGGGGTACCCTACGAGCAGTACTTC. This translates into CAWVKQGVPYEQYF.

This clonotype is termed medium-sized. The CDR3 DNA sequence: TGTGCCAGCAGAACAGGGGGGGTAAACATTCAGTACTTC. The encoded protein is CASRTGGVNIQYF. The V gene is TRBV27, the J gene TRBJ2-4, with D possibly TRBD1 on 8 matching bases. Germline assignment: CDR1 MNHEY and CDR2 SMNVEV (reference sequence). The CDR3 runs to 13 residues. V shed 6 bases and J shed 6 bases, with 12 bases lying between them.

This clonotype was seen many times. CDR3 loop: CASSADRQTSYNEQFF. The CDR3 DNA reads TGTGCCAGCAGCGCCGACAGACAAACTAGCTACAATGAGCAGTTCTTC. J is TRBJ2-1 and V is TRBV7-2; either TRBD1 or TRBD2 may fit D (5 bases each). Germline CDR1 reads SGHTA; CDR2 reads FQGNSA. The CDR3 totals 16 residues. V was clipped by 5 bases and J by 3 bases, with 17 bases between them.

This clonotype occurred many times. The V and J genes are TRBV25-1 and TRBJ2-1, with a possible D match to TRBD2 (7 bases). Deletions cut 4 bases from V and 10 bases from J, with 23 bases between. Germline V gene lookup returns CDR1 MGHDK and CDR2 SYGVNS. The CDR3 contains 16 residues. The CDR3 here is CASSAHREGGLKEQFF. In DNA, the CDR3 is TGTGCCAGCAGTGCCCACAGGGAGGGGGGGTTAAAGGAGCAGTTCTTC. Combining the CDR3 with reference TRBV25-1 and TRBJ2-1 gives the whole variable domain EADIYQTPRYLVIGTGKKITLECSQTMGHDKMYWYQQDPGMELHLIHYSYGVNSTEKGDLSSESTVSRIRTEHFPLTLESARPSHTSQYLCASSAHREGGLKEQFFGPGTRLTVL.

At least ten counts were recorded for this clonotype. This chain joins TRBV12-3 or TRBV12-4 and TRBJ1-2; perhaps TRBD1 as D (6 bases). The CDR3 totals 12 residues. V was clipped by 1 base and J by 6 bases, with 6 bases between them. CDR3 bases: TGTGCCAGCAGTTTAGAGGGGGATGGCTACACCTTC. Amino acids: CASSLEGDGYTF.

This clonotype was seen many times. This chain connects TRBV6-1 to TRBJ2-2; 8 positions agree with TRBD2. Germline V gene lookup returns CDR1 MNHNS and CDR2 SASEGT. Losses at the gene ends were 1 base for V and 2 bases for J; bases not matched to a gene: 9. This CDR3 is 18 amino acids long. The CDR3 DNA reads as TGTGCCAGCAGTGAAGAGATTGGACTAGCAGTCAACACCGGGGAGCTGTTTTTT. It codes for CASSEEIGLAVNTGELFF.

This clonotype was seen at least ten times. The gene calls are TRBV5-1 and TRBJ1-1, with 8 bases matching TRBD1. J lost 3 bases, V lost 0 bases, and 4 bases had no gene match. The CDR3 has 15 amino acids. Germline V gene data show CDR1 as SGHRS and CDR2 as YFSETQ. The CDR3 sequence: CASSLGTGMDTEAFF. CDR3 DNA: TGCGCCAGCAGCTTGGGGACAGGGATGGACACTGAAGCTTTCTTT.

This clonotype was detected ten times or more. This sequence joins TRBV14 and TRBJ2-1; no firm D call. Per germline, CDR1 SGHDN and CDR2 FVKESK. The CDR3 is 12 amino acids. V was cut by 4 bases and J by 9 bases, with 10 bases left in between. CDR3 sequence reads: CASSRREREQFF. DNA of the CDR3: TGTGCCAGCAGCCGACGTGAGCGTGAGCAGTTCTTC.

This clonotype was recorded many times. The genes are TRBV20-1 and TRBJ2-1; 7 nucleotides line up with TRBD2. The germline V gene encodes CDR1 DFQATT and CDR2 SNEGSKA (reference sequence). V lost 5 bases, J lost 15 bases, and 16 bases stayed unmatched. The CDR3 loop spans 13 amino acids. The CDR3 reads CSAHPGGRWARFF. In DNA form, the CDR3 reads TGCAGTGCTCACCCCGGGGGGAGGTGGGCGCGGTTCTTC.

There are many counts of this clonotype. The chain combines TRBV5-1 with TRBJ2-1, with TRBD2 as a possible D gene (5 bases). Germline V gene data show CDR1 as SGHRS and CDR2 as YFSETQ. The CDR3 has 15 residues. V dropped 1 base and J dropped 0 bases, with 8 bases sitting between them. The CDR3 region is CASSLSEASYNEQFF. CDR3 nucleotide sequence: TGCGCCAGCAGCTTGTCGGAGGCCTCCTACAATGAGCAGTTCTTC.